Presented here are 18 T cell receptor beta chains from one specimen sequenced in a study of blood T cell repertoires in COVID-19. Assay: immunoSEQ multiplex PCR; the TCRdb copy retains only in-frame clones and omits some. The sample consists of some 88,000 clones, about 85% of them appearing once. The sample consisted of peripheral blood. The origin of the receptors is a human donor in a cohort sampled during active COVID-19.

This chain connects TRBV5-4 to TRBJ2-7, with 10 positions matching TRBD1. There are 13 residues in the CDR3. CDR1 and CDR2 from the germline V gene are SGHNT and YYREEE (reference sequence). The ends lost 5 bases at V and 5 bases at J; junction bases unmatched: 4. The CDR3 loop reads CASRDRGIDEQYF. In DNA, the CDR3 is TGTGCCAGCAGGGACAGGGGGATAGACGAGCAGTACTTC.

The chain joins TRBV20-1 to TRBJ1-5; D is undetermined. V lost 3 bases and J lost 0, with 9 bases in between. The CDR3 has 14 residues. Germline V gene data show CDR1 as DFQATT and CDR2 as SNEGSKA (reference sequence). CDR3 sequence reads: CSASVLSSNQPQHF. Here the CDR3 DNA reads TGCAGTGCTAGTGTCCTTAGTAGCAATCAGCCCCAGCATTTT.

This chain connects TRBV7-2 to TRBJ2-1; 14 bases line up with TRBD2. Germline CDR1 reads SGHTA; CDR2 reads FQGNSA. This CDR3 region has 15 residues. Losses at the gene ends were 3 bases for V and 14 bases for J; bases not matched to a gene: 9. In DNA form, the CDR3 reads TGTGCCAGCAGCTTGACCGGGACTAGCGGGGGTAGGGAGTTCTTC. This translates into CASSLTGTSGGREFF.

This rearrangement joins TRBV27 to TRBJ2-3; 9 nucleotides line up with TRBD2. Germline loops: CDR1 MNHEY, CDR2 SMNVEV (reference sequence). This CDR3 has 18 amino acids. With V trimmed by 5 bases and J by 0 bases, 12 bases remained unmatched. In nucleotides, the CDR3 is TGTGCCAGCAGTCCACGTTTTAGCGGGGGCCCTAGCACAGATACGCAGTATTTT. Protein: CASSPRFSGGPSTDTQYF.

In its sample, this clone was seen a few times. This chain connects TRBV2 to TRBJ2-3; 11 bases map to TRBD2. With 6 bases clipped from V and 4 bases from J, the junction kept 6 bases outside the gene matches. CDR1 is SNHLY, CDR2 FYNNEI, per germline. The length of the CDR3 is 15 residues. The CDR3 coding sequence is TGTGCCAGCAGAGCGACTAGCGGGAAGGCAGATACGCAGTATTTT. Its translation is CASRATSGKADTQYF. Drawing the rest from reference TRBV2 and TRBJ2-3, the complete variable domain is EPEVTQTPSHQVTQMGQEVILRCVPISNHLYFYWYRQILGQKVEFLVSFYNNEISEKSEIFDDQFSVERPDGSNFTLKIRSTKLEDSAMYFCASRATSGKADTQYFGPGTRLTVL.

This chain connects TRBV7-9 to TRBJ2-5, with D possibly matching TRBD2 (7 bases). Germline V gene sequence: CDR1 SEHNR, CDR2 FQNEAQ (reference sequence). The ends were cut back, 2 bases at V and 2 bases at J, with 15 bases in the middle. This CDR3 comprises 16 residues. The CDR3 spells CASSLTTRGGQETQYF. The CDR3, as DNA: TGTGCCAGCAGCTTAACGACTAGGGGGGGGCAAGAGACCCAGTACTTC.

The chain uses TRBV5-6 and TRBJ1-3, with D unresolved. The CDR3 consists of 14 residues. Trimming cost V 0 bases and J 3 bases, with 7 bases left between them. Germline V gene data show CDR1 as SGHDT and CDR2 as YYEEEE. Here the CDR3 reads CASSLGHNGNTIYF. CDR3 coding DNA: TGTGCCAGCAGCTTGGGACATAATGGAAACACCATATATTTT.

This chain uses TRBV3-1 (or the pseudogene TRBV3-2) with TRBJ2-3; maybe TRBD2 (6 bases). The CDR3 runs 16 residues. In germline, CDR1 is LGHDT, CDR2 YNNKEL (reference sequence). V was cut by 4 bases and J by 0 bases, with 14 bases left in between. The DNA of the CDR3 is TGTGCCAGCAGCCGTTTACTAGCAGCTAGCACAGATACGCAGTATTTT. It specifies CASSRLLAASTDTQYF.

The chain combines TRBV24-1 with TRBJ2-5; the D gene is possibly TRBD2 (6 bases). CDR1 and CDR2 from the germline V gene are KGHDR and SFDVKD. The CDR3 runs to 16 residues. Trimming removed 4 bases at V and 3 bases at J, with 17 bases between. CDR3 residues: CATSDNPGSGEETQYF. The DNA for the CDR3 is TGTGCCACCAGTGACAACCCCGGGAGCGGAGAAGAGACCCAGTACTTC.

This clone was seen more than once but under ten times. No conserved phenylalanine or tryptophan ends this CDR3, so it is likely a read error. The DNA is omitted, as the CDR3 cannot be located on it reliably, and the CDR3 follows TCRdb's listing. CDR3 sequence reads: CASSRLARS. The rearrangement uses TRBV6-4 and TRBJ2-7; the table gives TRBD2 as D, unverified against the DNA. The CDR3 has 9 residues if both end residues are counted. Germline V lookup: CDR1 MRHNA, CDR2 SNTAGT.

The CDR3: CASSGRGDEQFF. Written as DNA, the CDR3 is TGTGCCAGTAGTGGCAGGGGGGATGAGCAGTTCTTC. V is TRBV19 and J is TRBJ2-1; D is perhaps TRBD1 (7 bases). The CDR3 covers 12 residues. Per germline, CDR1 LNHDA and CDR2 SQIVND (reference sequence). V lost 5 bases and J lost 8, with 10 bases in between.

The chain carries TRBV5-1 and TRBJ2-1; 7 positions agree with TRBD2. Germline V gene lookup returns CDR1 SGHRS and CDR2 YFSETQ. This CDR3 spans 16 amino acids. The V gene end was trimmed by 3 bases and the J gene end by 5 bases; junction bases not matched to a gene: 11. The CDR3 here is CASSSTSGGLDNEQFF. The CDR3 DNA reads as TGCGCCAGCAGCTCCACTTCGGGAGGCCTCGACAATGAGCAGTTCTTC.

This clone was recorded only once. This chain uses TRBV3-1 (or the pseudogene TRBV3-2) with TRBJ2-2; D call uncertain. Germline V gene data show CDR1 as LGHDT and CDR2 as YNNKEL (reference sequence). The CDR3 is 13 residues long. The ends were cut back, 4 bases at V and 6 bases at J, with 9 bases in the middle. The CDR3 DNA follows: TGTGCCAGCAGCCCTCTTCGTGCCGGGGAGCTGTTTTTT. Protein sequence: CASSPLRAGELFF.

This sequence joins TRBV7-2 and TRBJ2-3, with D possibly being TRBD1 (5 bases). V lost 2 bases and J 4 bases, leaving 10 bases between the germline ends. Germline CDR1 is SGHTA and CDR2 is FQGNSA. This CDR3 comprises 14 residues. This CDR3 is CASSLSRDADTQYF. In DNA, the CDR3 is TGTGCCAGCAGCTTATCCAGGGATGCAGATACGCAGTATTTT.

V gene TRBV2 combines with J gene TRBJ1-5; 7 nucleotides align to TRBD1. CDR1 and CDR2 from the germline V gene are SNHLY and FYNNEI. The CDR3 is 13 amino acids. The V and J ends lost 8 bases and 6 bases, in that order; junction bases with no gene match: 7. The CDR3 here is CASEGAASQPQHF. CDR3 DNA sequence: TGTGCCAGCGAGGGGGCGGCCAGTCAGCCCCAGCATTTT.

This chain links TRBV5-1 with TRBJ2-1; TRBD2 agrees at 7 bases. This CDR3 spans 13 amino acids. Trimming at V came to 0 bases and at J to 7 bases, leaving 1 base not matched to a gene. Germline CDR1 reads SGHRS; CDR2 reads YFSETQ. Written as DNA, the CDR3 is TGCGCCAGCAGCTTGGTCGGGGGGAATGAGCAGTTCTTC. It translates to CASSLVGGNEQFF.

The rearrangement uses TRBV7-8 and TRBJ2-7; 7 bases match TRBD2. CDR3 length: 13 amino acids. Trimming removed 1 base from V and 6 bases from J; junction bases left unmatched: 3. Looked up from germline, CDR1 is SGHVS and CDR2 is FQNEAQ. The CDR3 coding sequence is TGTGCCAGCAGCTTAGAAGCGGGGACCGAGCAGTACTTC. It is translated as CASSLEAGTEQYF.

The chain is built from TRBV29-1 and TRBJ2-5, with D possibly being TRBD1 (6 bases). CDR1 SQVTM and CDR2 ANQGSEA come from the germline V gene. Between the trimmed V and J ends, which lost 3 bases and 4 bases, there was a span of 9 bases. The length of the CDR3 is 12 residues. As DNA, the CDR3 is TGCAGCGTTGATGGGGGCGCAGAGACCCAGTACTTC. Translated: CSVDGGAETQYF. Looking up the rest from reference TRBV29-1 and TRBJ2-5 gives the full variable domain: SAVISQKPSRDICQRGTSLTIQCQVDSQVTMMFWYRQQPGQSLTLIATANQGSEATYESGFVIDKFPISRPNLTFSTLTVSNMSPEDSSIYLCSVDGGAETQYFGPGTRLLVL.